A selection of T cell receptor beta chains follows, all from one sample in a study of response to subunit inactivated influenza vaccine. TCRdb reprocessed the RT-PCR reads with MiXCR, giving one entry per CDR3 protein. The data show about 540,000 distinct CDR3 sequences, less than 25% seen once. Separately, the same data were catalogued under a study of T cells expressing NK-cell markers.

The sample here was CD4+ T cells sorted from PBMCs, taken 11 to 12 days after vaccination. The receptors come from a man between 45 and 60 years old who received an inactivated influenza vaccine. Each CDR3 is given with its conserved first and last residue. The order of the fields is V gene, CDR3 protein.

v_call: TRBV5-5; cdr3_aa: CASRPDRGVAYEQYF
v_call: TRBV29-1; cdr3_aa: CSVDRRDYGYTF
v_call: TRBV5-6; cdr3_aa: CASSWMKEAPYEQYF
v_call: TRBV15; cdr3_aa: CATGRAKGTDTQYF
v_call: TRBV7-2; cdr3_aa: CASSFHGEGETQYF
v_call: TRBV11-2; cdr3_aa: CASSLSDGSYEQYF
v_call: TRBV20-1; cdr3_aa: CSAYSDNQETQYF
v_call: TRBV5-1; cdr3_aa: CASSLELSGANVLTF
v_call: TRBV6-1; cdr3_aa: CASSTWTSGTVRNEQYF
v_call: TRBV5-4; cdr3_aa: CASSFARLAGNEQFF
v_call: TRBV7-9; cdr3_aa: CASSLGRERDNEQFF
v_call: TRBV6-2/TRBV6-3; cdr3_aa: CASRLIRGSGELFF
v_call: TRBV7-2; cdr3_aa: CASSFRLQVEQFF
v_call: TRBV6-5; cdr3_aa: CASSYGLQGSPQHF
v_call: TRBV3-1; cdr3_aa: CASSQKGAGSGYTF
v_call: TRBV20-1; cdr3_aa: CSAMGQRVYEQYF
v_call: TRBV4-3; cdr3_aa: CASSQESTSIGTDTQYF
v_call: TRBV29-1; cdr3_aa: CSVKGLAGGEQYF
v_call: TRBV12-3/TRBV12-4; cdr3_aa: CASRRRTWGMNTEAFF
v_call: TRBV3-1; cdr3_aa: CASSQGGGGSTYNEQFF
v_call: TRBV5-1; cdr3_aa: CASSLGDRATLYNEQFF
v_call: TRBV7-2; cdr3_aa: CASSLRWGRVYEQYF
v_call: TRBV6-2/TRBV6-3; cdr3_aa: CASSYSSTSGRADEQYF
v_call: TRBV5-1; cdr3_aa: CASSLSGGKHQPQHF
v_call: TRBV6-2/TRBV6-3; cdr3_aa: CASSRGLSNTGELFF
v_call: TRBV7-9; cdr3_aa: CASSLASVTSDTQYF
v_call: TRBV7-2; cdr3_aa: CASSLEGTNQPQHF
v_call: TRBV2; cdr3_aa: CASSVGRQETQYF
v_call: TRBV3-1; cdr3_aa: CASTPRGQENSPLHF
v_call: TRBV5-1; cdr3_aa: CASSSSGTNEKLFF
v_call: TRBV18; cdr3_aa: CASSPVPLGNTEAFF
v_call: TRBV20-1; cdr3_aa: CSARDSGTPYEQYF
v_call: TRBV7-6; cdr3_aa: CASSLDSGGTGEQFF
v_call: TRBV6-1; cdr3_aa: CASIERGGSSYEQYF
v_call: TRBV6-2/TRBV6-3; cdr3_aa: CASRRQQYNSPLHF
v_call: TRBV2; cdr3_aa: CASSEFGGGGYTF
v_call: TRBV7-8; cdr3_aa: CASSPIVSGAYNEQFF
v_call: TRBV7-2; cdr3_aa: CASSPGAVTGELFF
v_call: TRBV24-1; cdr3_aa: CATSAGYYNEQFF
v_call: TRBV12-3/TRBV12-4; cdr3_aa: CASSATSGIAETQYF
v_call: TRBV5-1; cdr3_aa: CASHKDLRETQYF
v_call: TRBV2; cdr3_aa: CASSEVQGNNEQFF
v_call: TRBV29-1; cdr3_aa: CSVEGSAYEQYF
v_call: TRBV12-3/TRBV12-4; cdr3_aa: CASRPLTGGTGELFF
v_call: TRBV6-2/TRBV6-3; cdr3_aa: CASSWAGTDTQYF
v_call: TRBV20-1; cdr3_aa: CSARDRMTGASGELFF
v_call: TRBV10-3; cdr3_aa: CAISQKGFIGTDTQYF
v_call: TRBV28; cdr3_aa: CASSLSGNPYEQYF
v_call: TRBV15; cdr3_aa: CATSGGKNQPQHF
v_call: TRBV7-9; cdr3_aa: CASSYRDAYEQYF
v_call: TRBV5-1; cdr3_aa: CASSLDNRVSSYEQYF
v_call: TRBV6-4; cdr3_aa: CASAGTGGTGELFF
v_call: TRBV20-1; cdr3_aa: CSAPSGQGDNEQFF
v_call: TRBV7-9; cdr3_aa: CASSFLNTEAFF
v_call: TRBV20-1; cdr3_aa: CSARNRVGKNIQYF
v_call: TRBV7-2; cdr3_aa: CASSPISGGTEAFF
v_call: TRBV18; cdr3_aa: CASSPGTGSFDGYTF
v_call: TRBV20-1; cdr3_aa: CSAVPGQGAGDTQYF
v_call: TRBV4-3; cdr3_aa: CASSHEGTTEAFF
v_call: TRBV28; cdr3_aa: CASTSLGDQNQFF